These 5 T cell receptor beta chains came from one sample sequenced in a study of CD8 T cells in ankylosing spondylitis. TCRdb passed the 5' RACE reads through MiXCR, listing each CDR3 protein once. This sample yields about 150,000 distinct CDR3 sequences, of which about 7% are seen a single time; under 15% belongs to the top ten. Sequencing was carried out using blood, either unsorted or a sorted T cell fraction (not recorded which). Source of these receptors: a female donor with ankylosing spondylitis or in good health (not recorded which).

Ten or more counts support this clonotype. The DNA of the CDR3 is TGTGCCAGCAGTGAACTACCCCTACAGGGCTACACCTTC. Its translation is CASSELPLQGYTF. The J gene is TRBJ1-2, the V gene TRBV2; D unclear. CDR3 length: 13 amino acids. V lost 2 bases to trimming and J lost 8 bases, with 12 bases between them. Per germline, CDR1 SNHLY and CDR2 FYNNEI. Full variable domain (outside the CDR3, taken from reference TRBV2 and TRBJ1-2): EPEVTQTPSHQVTQMGQEVILRCVPISNHLYFYWYRQILGQKVEFLVSFYNNEISEKSEIFDDQFSVERPDGSNFTLKIRSTKLEDSAMYFCASSELPLQGYTFGSGTRLTVV.

This clonotype was counted at least ten times. A junction end diverges from the germline sequence, so it may reflect a read error. The chain joins TRBV6-1 to TRBJ1-3; 8 positions match TRBD1. The CDR3 consists of 11 residues. CDR1 and CDR2 from the germline V gene are MNHNS and SASEGT. Written as DNA, the CDR3 is TGTGCCAGCAGTGAAGCTAGGACAGGGAATTTT. It translates to CASSEARTGNF.

This clonotype was seen a handful of times. Mismatch with germline at one junction end may stem from a read error. The chain's CDR3 is CSANSGLAGRDTQGTQYF. In DNA form, the CDR3 reads TGCAGTGCGAACAGTGGACTAGCGGGGCGTGACACCCAAGGGACCCAGTACTTC. The chain links TRBV20-1 to TRBJ2-5; 12 positions agree with TRBD2. CDR1 DFQATT and CDR2 SNEGSKA come from the germline V gene (reference sequence). The CDR3 spans 18 residues.

The chain links TRBV3-1 to TRBJ2-1; 14 nucleotides align to TRBD2. This CDR3 has 17 residues. Germline assignment: CDR1 LGHDT and CDR2 YNNKEL (reference sequence). Losses at the gene ends were 0 bases for V and 4 bases for J; bases not matched to a gene: 2. The DNA for the CDR3 is TGTGCCAGCAGCCAAGACGGACTAGCGGGGGGTTACAATGAGCAGTTCTTC. Protein product: CASSQDGLAGGYNEQFF.

This clonotype was seen at least ten times. The J gene is TRBJ1-6, the V gene TRBV7-8; D call uncertain. Germline loops: CDR1 SGHVS, CDR2 FQNEAQ. V lost 6 bases and J lost 7, with 19 bases in between. This CDR3 contains 16 residues. The CDR3 loop is CASSQPLTERNSPLHF. The CDR3 DNA reads as TGTGCCAGCAGTCAACCCCTTACAGAGCGGAATTCACCCCTCCACTTT. Based on the CDR3 plus reference TRBV7-8 and TRBJ1-6, the full variable domain is GAGVSQSPRYKVAKRGQDVALRCDPISGHVSLFWYQQALGQGPEFLTYFQNEAQLDKSGLPSDRFFAERPEGSVSTLKIQRTQQEDSAVYLCASSQPLTERNSPLHFGNGTRLTVT.